The entry that follows covers one T cell receptor beta chain sequence. Per the original methods: Researchers report that nucleated cell counts were estimated from reference gene primer amplification. Assay used: immunoSEQ multiplex PCR; TCRdb lists only in-frame clones, some missing. V, J and clone size reflect that table, while D and trimming were determined from the DNA. The sample holds approximately 100,000 clones, roughly 80% seen once. V was trimmed by 7 bases and J by 0 bases, leaving 15 bases between them. The CDR3 has 15 amino acids. Germline V gene sequence: CDR1 MDHEN, CDR2 SYDVKM. This entry is derived from a study of blood T cell repertoires in COVID-19. In the study overall: Some COVID-19 samples were acute and others convalescent; all came from the United States, Italy and Spain.

The chain combines TRBV28 with TRBJ1-1, with D possibly matching TRBD1 (5 bases). This clonotype was obtained from a woman aged 80 or over with active or convalescent COVID-19. Sequencing was carried out using peripheral blood. In DNA, the CDR3 is TGTGCCAGCATCAAATGGGGCCGCATGAACACTGAAGCTTTCTTT. Translating gives CASIKWGRMNTEAFF.